The 13 T cell receptor beta chains given below trace back to one sample, sequenced in a study of T cell repertoires in ileal Crohn's disease. TCRdb keeps only in-frame clones here, not all; method: immunoSEQ multiplex PCR. The table shows about 15,000 clones, with around 80% occurring only once. The sequencing input was ileal tissue. These receptors all come from an adult with Crohn's disease.

The chain employs TRBV27 and TRBJ2-1; weak D call: TRBD1 (7 bases). Germline loops: CDR1 MNHEY, CDR2 SMNVEV (reference sequence). The CDR3 is made up of 14 amino acids. Trimming left V 6 bases short and J 5 bases short, with 14 bases between. DNA of the CDR3: TGTGCCAGCAGGGCGGGGACAGCAAACAATGAGCAGTTCTTC. Protein product: CASRAGTANNEQFF.

This chain connects TRBV18 to TRBJ1-3, with D hard to call. The V and J ends lost 0 bases and 0 bases respectively, with 21 bases between them. Per germline, CDR1 KGHSH and CDR2 LQKENI. The CDR3 length is 20 residues. The CDR3 DNA reads TGTGCCAGCTCACCACCGAGGGAATTCTTCCCTTTAGGCTCTGGAAACACCATATATTTT. Protein: CASSPPREFFPLGSGNTIYF.

The chain is built from TRBV5-1 and TRBJ1-4; D is unresolved. Germline lookup yields CDR1 SGHRS and CDR2 YFSETQ. The CDR3 spans 15 residues. Trimming stripped 4 bases from V and 0 bases from J, with 10 bases between. The CDR3 reads CASSLQVATNEKLFF. The CDR3 nucleotides are TGCGCCAGCAGCCTGCAGGTTGCAACTAATGAAAAACTGTTTTTT. The whole variable domain, remainder taken from reference TRBV5-1 and TRBJ1-4, is KAGVTQTPRYLIKTRGQQVTLSCSPISGHRSVSWYQQTPGQGLQFLFEYFSETQRNKGNFPGRFSGRQFSNSRSEMNVSTLELGDSALYLCASSLQVATNEKLFFGSGTQLSVL.

The CDR3 spells CASSWGLAGGGEETQYF. DNA for the CDR3: TGTGCCAGCAGCTGGGGACTAGCGGGAGGCGGGGAGGAGACCCAGTACTTC. The V and J genes are TRBV5-4 and TRBJ2-5; 15 nucleotides line up with TRBD2. There are 17 residues in the CDR3. V dropped 3 bases and J dropped 5; count of bases not matched to a gene: 8. Germline loops: CDR1 SGHNT, CDR2 YYREEE (reference sequence).

The chain couples TRBV5-8 to TRBJ2-7; TRBD1 agrees at 9 bases. CDR1 and CDR2 (germline): SGHTS, YDEGEE. Trimming at V came to 4 bases and at J to 2 bases, leaving 10 bases not matched to a gene. The CDR3 length is 16 residues. Here the CDR3 reads CASSPGWGDRAYEQYF. For the CDR3, the DNA is TGTGCCAGCAGCCCTGGTTGGGGGGACAGGGCCTACGAGCAGTACTTC. Complete variable domain (other parts from reference TRBV5-8 and TRBJ2-7): EAGVTQSPTHLIKTRGQQATLRCSPISGHTSVYWYQQALGLGLQFLLWYDEGEERNRGNFPPRFSGRQFPNYSSELNVNALELEDSALYLCASSPGWGDRAYEQYFGPGTRLTVT.

The chain joins TRBV7-2 to TRBJ1-1, with 7 bases identical to TRBD1. V lost 5 bases, J lost 0 bases, and 6 bases stayed unmatched. The germline V gene has CDR1 SGHTA and CDR2 FQGNSA. CDR3 length equals 15 residues. CDR3 sequence: CASSAPGQMNTEAFF. The CDR3 bases are TGTGCCAGCAGCGCACCGGGACAGATGAACACTGAAGCTTTCTTT.

The chain has TRBV7-2 and TRBJ1-1, with D maybe TRBD1 (6 bases). This CDR3 has 13 residues. With 3 bases removed from V and 4 bases from J, the gap between germline ends came to 9 bases. Germline V gene sequence: CDR1 SGHTA, CDR2 FQGNSA. The CDR3 DNA sequence: TGTGCCAGCAGCTTTAGGGGGGGCACTGAAGCTTTCTTT. This codes for CASSFRGGTEAFF.

The rearrangement joins TRBV30 to TRBJ1-1, with 8 nucleotides matching TRBD1. This CDR3 comprises 14 residues. From germline, CDR1 is GTSNPN and CDR2 SVGIG (reference sequence). V gave up 3 bases and J gave up 2 bases; unmatched junction bases: 5. The CDR3: CAWSRTGRNTEAFF. The CDR3 DNA follows: TGTGCCTGGAGCCGGACAGGGAGAAACACTGAAGCTTTCTTT.

The J gene is TRBJ1-4, the V gene TRBV7-6; a possible D gene is TRBD1 (6 bases). Germline CDR1 reads SGHVS; CDR2 reads FNYEAQ. V gave up 6 bases and J gave up 3 bases, with 14 bases separating them. The CDR3 is 15 residues long. The CDR3 here is CASSTGKGANEKLFF. As DNA, the CDR3 is TGTGCCAGCAGTACAGGGAAAGGAGCTAATGAAAAACTGTTTTTT.

CDR3 sequence reads: CASSHSQRFGTEAFF. The CDR3 region has the DNA TGCGCCAGCAGTCACTCCCAGAGGTTCGGCACTGAAGCTTTCTTT. The chain recombines TRBV23-1 with TRBJ1-1, with D unresolved. TRBV23-1 is an ORF, and what it does is uncertain. The length of the CDR3 is 15 residues. The V and J ends lost 3 bases and 4 bases respectively, with 15 bases between them.

The V call is TRBV4-1, the J call TRBJ2-3; D ambiguous. The CDR3 is 14 amino acids. The germline gives CDR1 MGHRA, CDR2 YSYEKL. Trimming stripped 2 bases from V and 7 bases from J, with 13 bases between. The CDR3 coding sequence is TGCGCCAGCAGCCAATCGGTTGCTTGCAATACGCAGTATTTT. It encodes CASSQSVACNTQYF.

The count of this clone is one. This chain connects TRBV2 to TRBJ2-2, with 9 bases that match TRBD2. Germline V lookup: CDR1 SNHLY, CDR2 FYNNEI. The CDR3 contains 13 residues. V lost 5 bases to trimming and J lost 5 bases; unmatched junction nucleotides: 0. The CDR3 bases are TGTGCCAGCAGTACTAGCGGGACCGGGGAGCTGTTTTTT. Protein: CASSTSGTGELFF.

This clone was seen only a few times. The V call is TRBV30, the J call TRBJ2-3; D gene uncertain. Germline CDR1 GTSNPN, CDR2 SVGIG (reference sequence). Trimming left V 4 bases short and J 0 bases short, with 5 bases between. The CDR3 is made up of 12 amino acids. The chain's CDR3 is CAWKRSTDTQYF. In DNA, the CDR3 is TGTGCCTGGAAGAGGAGCACAGATACGCAGTATTTT.